The 21 T cell receptor beta chains below all came from one sample that was sequenced in a study of T cells in Graves' hyperthyroidism and ophthalmopathy. The CDR3 regions of TCR beta were amplified from RNA transcripts. An initial round of RT-PCR targeting the TCR CDR3 relied on the HTBI primer set. TCRdb processed the multiplex PCR reads anew with MiXCR; each CDR3 protein has one entry. The sample has about 690,000 distinct CDR3 sequences, approximately 15% seen once. Sequencing was carried out using blood. These receptors came from a man aged 50 to 60 with Graves' hyperthyroidism.

There are many counts of this clonotype. V gene TRBV28 combines with J gene TRBJ1-2; tentative D call: TRBD1 (6 bases). The germline gives CDR1 MDHEN, CDR2 SYDVKM. There are 12 residues in the CDR3. The V gene lost 2 bases and the J gene lost 8 bases, with 9 bases spanning the gap. For the CDR3, the DNA is TGTGCCAGCAGTTTAGCGGGGGCAGGCTACACCTTC. Its protein is CASSLAGAGYTF.

The gene calls are TRBV3-1 and TRBJ2-6, with a tentative D call TRBD2 (6 bases). V lost 5 bases, J lost 4 bases, and 21 bases lay in between. Germline loops: CDR1 LGHDT, CDR2 YNNKEL (reference sequence). CDR3 size: 18 residues. This CDR3 is CASSMRYGGPGGANVLTF. CDR3 bases: TGTGCCAGCAGCATGCGGTACGGGGGTCCTGGAGGGGCCAACGTCCTGACTTTC.

This clonotype has a count of ten or more. This chain links TRBV6-2 or TRBV6-3 with TRBJ2-7, with TRBD2 matching over 8 bases. V lost 6 bases, J lost 2 bases, and 9 bases stayed unmatched. This CDR3 region has 15 residues. The germline V gene encodes CDR1 MNHEY and CDR2 SVGEGT. CDR3 nucleotide sequence: TGTGCCAGCAGACGTACTAGCGGAGGGCCCTACGAGCAGTACTTC. This encodes CASRRTSGGPYEQYF.

This clonotype was counted many times. The CDR3 coding sequence is TGTGCCAGCAGTTTTGCCATGGGATACAACTACGAGCAGTACTTC. This sequence encodes CASSFAMGYNYEQYF. The chain employs TRBV27 and TRBJ2-7; no reliable D call. Germline V gene lookup returns CDR1 MNHEY and CDR2 SMNVEV (reference sequence). Between the trimmed V and J ends, which lost 3 bases and 3 bases, there was a span of 15 bases. The CDR3 is made up of 15 amino acids.

This clonotype was counted ten times or more. J is TRBJ2-1 and V is TRBV2; D not resolved. CDR1 SNHLY and CDR2 FYNNEI come from the germline V gene. The V gene lost 6 bases and the J gene lost 8 bases, with 8 bases spanning the gap. This CDR3 contains 11 residues. This CDR3 reads CASSYNHEQFF. CDR3 DNA sequence: TGTGCCAGCAGCTATAATCATGAGCAGTTCTTC.

This chain links TRBV25-1 with TRBJ1-4; D call uncertain. Trimming stripped 6 bases from V and 0 bases from J, with 14 bases between. Looked up from germline, CDR1 is MGHDK and CDR2 is SYGVNS. This CDR3 has 16 residues. CDR3 region: CASRRTAGTTNEKLFF. DNA of the CDR3: TGTGCCAGCAGGAGGACGGCAGGCACAACTAATGAAAAACTGTTTTTT.

The sample holds many counts of this clonotype. V usage is TRBV28 and J usage is TRBJ2-2, with a possible D match to TRBD1 (5 bases). The CDR3 totals 21 residues. Deletions cut 3 bases from V and 0 bases from J, with 26 bases between. Germline V CDR1 and CDR2: MDHEN, SYDVKM. CDR3: CASSFTSTRTRKIPNTGELFF. Written as DNA, the CDR3 is TGTGCCAGCAGTTTCACATCCACCCGGACAAGAAAGATACCGAACACCGGGGAGCTGTTTTTT.

This clonotype was counted between two and nine times. The V call is TRBV28, the J call TRBJ2-6, with 10 nucleotides matching TRBD2. Germline CDR1 MDHEN, CDR2 SYDVKM. The V segment lost 6 bases and the J segment 2 bases; nucleotides outside the gene matches: 1. CDR3 length equals 15 residues. The CDR3 sequence: CASRAGGPGANVLTF. The DNA for the CDR3 is TGTGCCAGCAGAGCGGGAGGGCCTGGGGCCAACGTCCTGACTTTC.

This clonotype has only a few counts. The chain uses TRBV19 and TRBJ2-7; tentatively, D is TRBD1 (6 bases). Trimming cost V 8 bases and J 2 bases, with 13 bases left between them. Per germline, CDR1 LNHDA and CDR2 SQIVND (reference sequence). The CDR3 is made up of 13 amino acids. The CDR3 DNA reads TGTGCCAGTGCACAGGGTAATCCCTACGAGCAGTACTTC. Translation: CASAQGNPYEQYF.

The V call is TRBV7-2, the J call TRBJ1-5; TRBD1 matches at 7 bases. Looked up from germline, CDR1 is SGHTA and CDR2 is FQGNSA. The CDR3 has 15 amino acids. V dropped 1 base and J dropped 6; count of bases not matched to a gene: 6. The CDR3 DNA is TGTGCCAGCAGCTTAGGTTTCCAGGGGGGTCAGCCCCAGCATTTT. Its protein product is CASSLGFQGGQPQHF.

This chain connects TRBV19 to TRBJ1-4; possible D gene TRBD1, 5 bases. Germline CDR1 and CDR2: LNHDA and SQIVND (reference sequence). Deletions cut 5 bases from V and 5 bases from J, with 15 bases between. This CDR3 has 15 residues. The CDR3, as DNA: TGTGCCAGTAGTTTCCAGGCCAGGGAGAATGAAAAACTGTTTTTT. Protein: CASSFQARENEKLFF.

The table lists this clonotype with many counts. The chain uses TRBV6-1 and TRBJ1-1; D uncertain. The CDR3 has 14 residues. Germline V CDR1 and CDR2: MNHNS, SASEGT. V lost 6 bases and J 0 bases, leaving 11 bases between the germline ends. The CDR3 nucleotides are TGTGCCAGCAGACCGGACGGGTTGAACACTGAAGCTTTCTTT. It encodes CASRPDGLNTEAFF.

In its sample, this clonotype was seen many times. The chain couples TRBV20-1 to TRBJ1-1; 12 bases fit TRBD1. The CDR3 has 14 amino acids. With 3 bases clipped from V and 6 bases from J, the junction kept 5 bases outside the gene matches. The germline V gene has CDR1 DFQATT and CDR2 SNEGSKA (reference sequence). CDR3 bases: TGCAGTGCTAGGTGGGGACAGGGGGCTTCTGAAGCTTTCTTT. Its translation is CSARWGQGASEAFF.

Only a few counts were recorded for this clonotype. The CDR3 is CASSLGVHEKLFF. CDR3 coding DNA: TGTGCCAGCAGCTTAGGGGTTCATGAAAAACTGTTTTTT. This chain joins TRBV7-9 and TRBJ1-4; no reliable D call. Germline values: CDR1 SEHNR, CDR2 FQNEAQ (reference sequence). The V end lost 1 base, the J end lost 6 bases, and 6 bases lay between the germline ends. The CDR3 has 13 residues.

The chain couples TRBV7-9 to TRBJ1-1; TRBD1 matches at 7 bases. V shed 5 bases, J shed 0 bases, and the junction held 12 bases outside the gene matches. The germline V gene encodes CDR1 SEHNR and CDR2 FQNEAQ (reference sequence). This CDR3 comprises 17 residues. The CDR3, as DNA: TGTGCCAGCAGCCCCAGCTTCCGGGACAGCATGAACACTGAAGCTTTCTTT. It is translated as CASSPSFRDSMNTEAFF.

V usage is TRBV3-1 and J usage is TRBJ1-2; D gene uncertain. CDR1 is LGHDT, CDR2 YNNKEL, per germline (reference sequence). With 1 base removed from V and 6 bases from J, the gap between germline ends came to 12 bases. CDR3 length equals 14 residues. The CDR3 region is CASSQGVARDGYTF. CDR3 bases: TGTGCCAGCAGCCAAGGTGTGGCCCGGGATGGCTACACCTTC.

This clonotype was recorded many times. This chain links TRBV11-2 with TRBJ1-1, with unresolved D. Germline values: CDR1 SGHAT, CDR2 FQNNGV. The CDR3 totals 13 residues. The V end was cut by 5 bases, the J end by 1 base, with 8 bases between. The CDR3, as DNA: TGTGCCAGCAGCACGGCCGCGAACACTGAAGCTTTCTTT. Protein sequence: CASSTAANTEAFF.

This clonotype was seen a handful of times. The chain recombines TRBV7-9 with TRBJ1-2, with D possibly being TRBD1 (5 bases). The CDR3 spans 11 residues. V lost 5 bases, J lost 6 bases, and 7 bases lay in between. The germline CDR1 and CDR2 sequences are SEHNR and FQNEAQ (reference sequence). In DNA form, the CDR3 reads TGTGCCAGCAGCGAGGACAATGGCTACACCTTC. Its protein is CASSEDNGYTF.

This clonotype has ten or more counts. CDR3 DNA: TGCTCCCTTGGGCTAGCGGGAGCGGAGACCCAGTACTTC. Protein product: CSLGLAGAETQYF. This chain connects TRBV29-1 to TRBJ2-5, with 10 bases lining up with TRBD2. The germline V gene has CDR1 SQVTM and CDR2 ANQGSEA. The CDR3 is made up of 13 amino acids.

As for this clonotype: This could be a read error, since a much larger clone is one nucleotide away. V usage is TRBV7-2 and J usage is TRBJ1-1; D call uncertain. CDR3 length: 13 amino acids. V gave up 4 bases and J gave up 12 bases, with 18 bases separating them. From germline, CDR1 is SGHTA and CDR2 FQGNSA. In DNA, the CDR3 is TGTGCCAGCAGCTCAACGCGGGTCATCGGGTCTTTCTTT. This gives the protein CASSSTRVIGSFF.

This chain links TRBV10-3 with TRBJ1-2, with D unclear. This CDR3 is built from 15 residues. Germline V lookup: CDR1 ENHRY, CDR2 SYGVKD. Trimming cost V 4 bases and J 2 bases, with 14 bases left between them. The CDR3 DNA follows: TGTGCCATCAGTGGTTTGGTCGGACGCAACTATGGCTACACCTTC. Its protein is CAISGLVGRNYGYTF.